This TCR beta chain was sequenced for a study of blood T cell repertoires in COVID-19 (TCRdb year 2020). Some background on the complete study: Samples from collaborators originated in the United States, Italy and Spain and spanned both the acute and convalescent phases of COVID-19. Where HLA class I and class II types were available, the types were taken from metadata supplied by the sample provider, not from assay-based typing. The samples were drawn from the first 160 participants of the ongoing ImmuneRACE study and from more than 1,000 subjects provided by 6 global collaborators. Nearly every sample came with metadata listing a de-identified subject ID, COVID-19 status, age in years and sex. The repertoires were released in a freely available public database intended as a resource for research on the immune response to SARS-CoV-2. Subjects who had been exposed to COVID-19, were actively infected with it, or had recovered from it provided the deeply sampled blood TCRbeta repertoires that made up the dataset. The prospective study material was composed of cDNA or gDNA derived from T cells, B-cell-depleted T cells, or PBMCs.

Here is what the overall study found, with its caveats: Clinical and demographic metadata were provided uncurated, with the amount varying by source and participant.

A second Seattle source provided samples from volunteer blood donors who had recovered from COVID-19. Whole blood was collected in K2EDTA tubes by collaborating institutions according to the institutions' own protocols. For TCRbeta analysis, collaborators shipped samples in one of three forms: frozen whole blood, isolated PBMCs, or DNA extracted from either of those sample types. The V end loses 5 bases and the J end loses 4 bases, and a stretch of 12 bases separates them. The CDR3 numbers 14 residues from cysteine through phenylalanine. The entry retains the CDR3 DNA only, 42 bases that are in frame from base 1. The germline V gene (reference sequence) provides CDR1 LNHDA and CDR2 SQIVND. Points on this clone: Its antigen is currently not known. Per-base quality was not reported, and no clone a single base away is much larger than it.

The immunoSEQ Assay, a bias-controlled multiplex PCR, was used to amplify TCRbeta CDR3 regions from genomic DNA. For the original study's pipeline: The number of nucleated cells in each sample was estimated by amplification of reference gene primers within the assay. Sequence reads were collapsed and filtered to measure the absolute abundance of every unique TCRbeta CDR3 rearrangement. For each sample, productive Simpson clonality was calculated as the square root of Simpson's diversity index across productive rearrangements. TCRdb carries this immuneACCESS record with in-frame sequences only. Its versions omit some clonotypes, under half of them owing to an unresolved V gene in the studies checked, with the rest unexplained. The V and J calls and clone size are taken from that table; D and trimming were inferred from the DNA. Present in this sample are roughly 300,000 clones, around 87% of which were seen just once. Clones ranked in the top ten supply 7.8% of the sample.

The material sequenced was peripheral blood. The rearranged segments are TRBV19 and TRBJ2-1; TRBD1 is perhaps the D gene, given 5 matching bases. The source is a woman aged 50 to 60 who had recovered from COVID-19. The CDR3 region: CASSRVGAYNEQFF. The base sequence is TGTGCCAGTAGTCGGGTAGGGGCGTACAATGAGCAGTTCTTC.